This T cell receptor (beta chain) was identified during a study of cytomegalovirus exposure and HLA in healthy donors. Regarding the study as a whole: Listed as cytomegalovirus-associated were roughly 180 TCR beta chains. Most of the TCR beta V segments (in an earlier analysis) were productive either about 87% or about 30% of the time. Roughly uniform sequencing depth across donors was assumed, possibly incorrectly. Later work found most CMV-associated TCR beta chains apparently HLA-restricted.

The CDR3 runs to 13 residues. Germline CDR1 reads SNHLY; CDR2 reads FYNNEI. Trimming removed 8 bases from V and 4 bases from J; junction bases left unmatched: 4. As for this clone: Its antigen is unknown.

Use of 60 Vbeta and 13 Jbeta primers characterized the PCR. The assay was immunoSEQ multiplex PCR, and TCRdb's table has in-frame clones only and misses some. The sample has fewer than 200,000 clones, roughly 70% seen once. The source material was PBMCs. This receptor was obtained from a woman in her 40s in good health and CMV-seropositive. The chain uses TRBV2 and TRBJ1-5; 8 bases agree with TRBD1. In nucleotides, the CDR3 is TGTGCCAGCTGTAACAGGGGGAATCAGCCCCAGCATTTT. Translated, it gives CASCNRGNQPQHF.